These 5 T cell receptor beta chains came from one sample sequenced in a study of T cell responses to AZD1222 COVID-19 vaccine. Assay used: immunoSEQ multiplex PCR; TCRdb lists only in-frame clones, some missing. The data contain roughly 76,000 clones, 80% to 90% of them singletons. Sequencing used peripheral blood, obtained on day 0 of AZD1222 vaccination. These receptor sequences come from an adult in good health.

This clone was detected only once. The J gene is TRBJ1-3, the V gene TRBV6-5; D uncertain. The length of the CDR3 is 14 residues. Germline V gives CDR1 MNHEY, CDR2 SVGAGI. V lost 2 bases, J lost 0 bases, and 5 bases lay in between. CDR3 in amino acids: CASSYTYSGNTIYF. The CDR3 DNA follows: TGTGCCAGCAGTTACACGTACTCTGGAAACACCATATATTTT.

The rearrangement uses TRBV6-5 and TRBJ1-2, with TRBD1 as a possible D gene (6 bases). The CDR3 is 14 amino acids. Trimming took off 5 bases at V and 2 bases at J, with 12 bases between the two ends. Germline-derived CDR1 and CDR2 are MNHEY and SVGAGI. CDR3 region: CASSTYGGNYGYTF. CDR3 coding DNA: TGTGCCAGCAGTACCTATGGGGGCAACTATGGCTACACCTTC.

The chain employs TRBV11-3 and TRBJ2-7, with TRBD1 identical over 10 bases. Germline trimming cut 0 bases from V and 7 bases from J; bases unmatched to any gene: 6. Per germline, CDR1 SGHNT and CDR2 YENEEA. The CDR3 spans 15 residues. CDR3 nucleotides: TGTGCCAGCAGCTTAGATGGGACAGGGGCTCGGGAGCAGTACTTC. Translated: CASSLDGTGAREQYF.

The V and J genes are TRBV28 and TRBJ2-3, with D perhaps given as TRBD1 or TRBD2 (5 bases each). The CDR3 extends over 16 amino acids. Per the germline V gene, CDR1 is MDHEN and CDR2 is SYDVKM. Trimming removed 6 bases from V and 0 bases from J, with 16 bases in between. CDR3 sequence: CASRRGRAGSTDTQYF. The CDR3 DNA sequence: TGTGCCAGCAGGAGGGGAAGGGCCGGGAGCACAGATACGCAGTATTTT. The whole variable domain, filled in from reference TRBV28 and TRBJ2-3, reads DVKVTQSSRYLVKRTGEKVFLECVQDMDHENMFWYRQDPGLGLRLIYFSYDVKMKEKGDIPEGYSVSREKKERFSLILESASTNQTSMYLCASRRGRAGSTDTQYFGPGTRLTVL.

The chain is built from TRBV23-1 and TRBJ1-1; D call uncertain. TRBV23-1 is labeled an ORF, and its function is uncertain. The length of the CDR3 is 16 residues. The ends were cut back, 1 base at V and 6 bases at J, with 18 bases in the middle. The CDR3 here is CASSQFAGTGWAEAFF. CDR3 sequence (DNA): TGCGCCAGCAGTCAATTCGCCGGAACGGGATGGGCTGAAGCTTTCTTT.